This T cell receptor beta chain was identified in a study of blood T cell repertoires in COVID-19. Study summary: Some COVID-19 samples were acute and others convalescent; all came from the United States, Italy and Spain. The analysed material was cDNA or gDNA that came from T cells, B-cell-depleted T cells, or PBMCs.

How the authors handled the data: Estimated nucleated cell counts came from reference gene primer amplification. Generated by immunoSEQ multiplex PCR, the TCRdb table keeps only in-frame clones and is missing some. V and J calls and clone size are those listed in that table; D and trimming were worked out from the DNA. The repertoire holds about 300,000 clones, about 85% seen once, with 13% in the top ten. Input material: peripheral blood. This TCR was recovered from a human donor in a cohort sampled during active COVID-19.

The CDR3 here is CAWNDRVYNEQFF. As DNA, the CDR3 is TGTGCCTGGAACGACAGGGTTTACAATGAGCAGTTCTTC. V and J are TRBV30 and TRBJ2-1, with 7 bases fitting TRBD1. Germline V gene sequence: CDR1 GTSNPN, CDR2 SVGIG (reference sequence). J was trimmed by 4 bases and V by 4 bases; bases with no gene match: 4. The CDR3 has 13 amino acids.